Listed below are T cell receptor delta chains from one sample, sequenced in a study of gamma-delta T cells after stem cell transplantation. TCRdb fed the RT-PCR reads into CATT to redo clone calling. The profile covers 2,000 to 2,500 delta-chain clones, with approximately 3% appearing a single time and less than 25% taken by the ten largest. The specimen sequenced was gamma-delta T cells. The receptor set was obtained from a human donor. It is not recorded whose cells these are; they may come from a transplant donor. Each CDR3 is given with its conserved first and last residue. Each record gives: V gene, D gene, clone size, J gene, CDR3 DNA, CDR3 protein. A D gene is named only where the DNA matches it firmly. Only part of the rows carry a size: once, few, many, or a class if the clone is expanded.

>TRDV2|NA|few|TRDJ1
TGTGCCTGTGACACCTTAACTGGATGGACCGATAAACTCATCTTT
CACDTLTGWTDKLIF
>TRDV2|NA|large|TRDJ1
TGTGCCTGTGACACCATTTCTTATTCTGGAAGCCACGACACCGATAAACTCATCTTT
CACDTISYSGSHDTDKLIF
>TRDV2|NA|medium-sized|TRDJ1
TGTGCCTGTGACACGGCGGCGAGGGGTTCTCAATACACCGATAAACTCATCTTT
CACDTAARGSQYTDKLIF
>TRDV2|NA|large|TRDJ3
TGTGCCTGTGACTCGATTAGCTCCTGGGACACCCGACAGATGTTTTTC
CACDSISSWDTRQMFF
>TRDV2|TRDD3|NA|TRDJ3
TGTGCCTGTGACATCGTGTTGACTGGGGTATACCCTGTTGGCTCCTGGGCCACCCGACAGATGTTTTTC
CACDIVLTGVYPVGSWATRQMFF
>TRDV2|TRDD3|NA|TRDJ1
TGTGCCTGTGACACCATGCTACTGGGGGATTCTACCGATAAACTCATCTTT
CACDTMLLGDSTDKLIF
>TRDV2|TRDD3|NA|TRDJ1
TGTGCCTGTGACTCCTTACTGGGGGCCACCTCCACCGATAAACTCATCTTT
CACDSLLGATSTDKLIF
>TRDV2|TRDD3|medium-sized|TRDJ1
TGTGCCTGTGACATGCTGGGGGATACTGGGGGGAAAACCGATAAACTCATCTTT
CACDMLGDTGGKTDKLIF
>TRDV2|TRDD3|large|TRDJ1
TGTGCCTGTGTATCCCTGGGGGATTGGGGGTCCACCGATAAACTCATCTTT
CACVSLGDWGSTDKLIF
>TRDV1|TRDD3|large|TRDJ1
TGTGCTCTTGGGGAATTGGTCCCGAGCTGGGGGATAGGAACCGATAAACTCATCTTT
CALGELVPSWGIGTDKLIF
>TRDV2|TRDD3|large|TRDJ1
TGTGCCTGTGACTTACTGGGGCCGCACACCGATAAACTCATCTTT
CACDLLGPHTDKLIF
>TRDV2|TRDD3|few|TRDJ1
TGTGCCTGTGACAGCCTGGGGGATACGCGAAGCACCGATAAACTCATCTTT
CACDSLGDTRSTDKLIF
>TRDV2|TRDD3|NA|TRDJ1
TGTGCCTGTGACACCATTCCCCAAACTGGGGATCCCACCGATAAACTCATCTTT
CACDTIPQTGDPTDKLIF
>TRDV2|NA|large|TRDJ1
TGTGCCTGTGACTCCGTAACTAGCCCGGGGATGCCCGATAAACTCATCTTT
CACDSVTSPGMPDKLIF
>TRDV2|TRDD3|large|TRDJ3
TGTGCCTGTGACCCCACACTGTACTGGGGGGACCGCAGCTCCTGGGACACCCGACAGATGTTTTTC
CACDPTLYWGDRSSWDTRQMFF
>TRDV2|NA|large|TRDJ1
TGTGCCTGTGACCCGGTGAGGGGGACCCGAAAGGACACCGATAAACTCATCTTT
CACDPVRGTRKDTDKLIF
>TRDV2|NA|large|TRDJ2
TGTGCCTGTGACACCGTTCCTACGAGGGGCCCGGGGATACCCAGCCAACTCTTCTTT
CACDTVPTRGPGIPSQLFF
>TRDV2|TRDD3|few|TRDJ1
TGCGCCTGTGACGAACTGGGGGCCGACCCCCTCAACACCGATAAACTCATCTTT
CACDELGADPLNTDKLIF
>TRDV2|TRDD3|once|TRDJ1
TGTGCCTGTGACGTACTGGGGGATACTCCCGATAAACTCATCTTT
CACDVLGDTPDKLIF
>TRDV2|TRDD3|once|TRDJ1
TGTGCCTGTGACACCGTACTGGGGGATATCCCCTACACCGATAAACTCATCTTT
CACDTVLGDIPYTDKLIF
>TRDV2|TRDD3|large|TRDJ1
TGTGCCTGTGACACCGTTGGGGGATCCCCCGATAAACTCATCTTT
CACDTVGGSPDKLIF
>TRDV2|TRDD3|medium-sized|TRDJ1
TGTGCCTGTGACACCGTAACTGGGGGACTCTCAACGCCCACCGATAAACTCATCTTT
CACDTVTGGLSTPTDKLIF
>TRDV2|TRDD3|medium-sized|TRDJ1
TGTGCCTGTGACACCGTACTGGGGGATACGCACCTCAGGGAACTCATCTTT
CACDTVLGDTHLRELIF
>TRDV2|NA|NA|TRDJ1
TGTGCCTGTGACACCGTTCCCTTAACCGATAAACTCATCTTT
CACDTVPLTDKLIF
>TRDV2|TRDD3|medium-sized|TRDJ3
TGTGCCTGTGACGTCGTACTGGGGGAGAGCTCCTGGGACACCCGACAGATGTTTTTC
CACDVVLGESSWDTRQMFF
>TRDV2|TRDD3|medium-sized|TRDJ1
TGTGCCTGTGACTCGCTACTGGGGGATGCCAAGTACACCGATAAACTCATCTTT
CACDSLLGDAKYTDKLIF
>TRDV2|NA|medium-sized|TRDJ1
TGTGCCTGTGACACCGTTGGGGCCTACACCGATAAACTCATCTTT
CACDTVGAYTDKLIF
>TRDV2|TRDD3|large|TRDJ3
TGTGCCTGTGACACCGTGGTGGGGGATATCTCCTGGGACACCCGACAGATGTTTTTC
CACDTVVGDISWDTRQMFF
>TRDV2|TRDD3|NA|TRDJ1
TGTGCCTGTGACTCCTTACTGGGGGATACGCGGACCGATAAACTCATCTTT
CACDSLLGDTRTDKLIF
>TRDV2|NA|few|TRDJ3
TGTGCCTGTGACACCGTACAGGTAGGTAGCGCCTGGGACACCCGACAGATGTTTTTC
CACDTVQVGSAWDTRQMFF
>TRDV2|NA|few|TRDJ1
TGTGCCTGTGACACATTGGGGGCATACACCGATAAACTCATCTTT
CACDTLGAYTDKLIF
>TRDV2|TRDD3|medium-sized|TRDJ1
TGTGCCTGTGACCTTTTGGGGGATATCACCGATAAACTCATCTTT
CACDLLGDITDKLIF
>TRDV2|TRDD3|medium-sized|TRDJ1
TGTGCCTGTGACACGATCAGGGGATACGCCGCAGGGGGGGCCGATAAACTCATCTTT
CACDTIRGYAAGGADKLIF
>TRDV1|TRDD3|NA|TRDJ1
TGTGCTCTTGGGGACTACCACTTCTCGCACTGGGGGATAGGGTCAACCGATAAACTCATCTTT
CALGDYHFSHWGIGSTDKLIF
>TRDV2|TRDD3|medium-sized|TRDJ1
TGTGCCTGTGACACCGTGGATGGGGGATACAAGTACACCGATAAACTCATCTTT
CACDTVDGGYKYTDKLIF
>TRDV2|TRDD3|NA|TRDJ1
TGTGCCTGTGACCCGGTTAGAGACTGGGGGACGACCGATAAACTCATCTTT
CACDPVRDWGTTDKLIF